Following are 7 T cell receptor beta chains from one sample sequenced in a study of CD8+ T cells in alopecia areata. Extraction of RNA preceded its reverse transcription into cDNA, which served as the sequencing template. The protocol was immunoSEQ multiplex PCR, while the TCRdb copy is restricted to in-frame clones and leaves out a portion. Of tens of thousands of clones listed, over 95% are singletons. This specimen consisted of CD8+ T cells sorted from blood, obtained at week 0. Receptors originate from a human donor with alopecia areata.

This clone was counted once. The V and J genes are TRBV19 and TRBJ2-5, with TRBD2 identical over 8 bases. The DNA end lines up better with TRBJ2-7; the J call may be wrong. CDR1 and CDR2 (germline): LNHDA, SQIVND (reference sequence). The CDR3 runs to 15 residues. This CDR3 is CASSSGGGHSYEQYF. As DNA, the CDR3 is TGTGCCAGTAGTTCCGGCGGGGGGCACTCCTACGAGCAGTACTTC.

The chain has TRBV11-1 and TRBJ2-1, with TRBD2 matching 7 bases. Germline V gene data show CDR1 as SGHAT and CDR2 as FQDESV (reference sequence). Trimming took 2 bases from V and 4 from J; bases not matched to a gene: 5. The CDR3 length is 15 residues. The CDR3 spells CASSLTGGEYNEQFF. DNA for the CDR3: TGTGCCAGCAGCTTAACTGGGGGGGAATACAATGAGCAGTTCTTC.

The chain combines TRBV7-6 with TRBJ1-1, with D hard to call. The CDR3 consists of 15 residues. The germline gives CDR1 SGHVS, CDR2 FNYEAQ. V was trimmed by 3 bases and J by 4 bases, leaving 15 bases between them. CDR3 region: CASSFRAAAGTEAFF. In DNA, the CDR3 is TGTGCCAGCAGCTTCCGGGCAGCGGCGGGCACTGAAGCTTTCTTT. Combining the CDR3 with reference TRBV7-6 and TRBJ1-1 gives the whole variable domain GAGVSQSPRYKVTKRGQDVALRCDPISGHVSLYWYRQALGQGPEFLTYFNYEAQQDKSGLPNDRFSAERPEGSISTLTIQRTEQRDSAMYRCASSFRAAAGTEAFFGQGTRLTVV.

The chain combines TRBV7-8 with TRBJ2-5; D may be TRBD2 (5 bases). The V gene's germline CDR1 is SGHVS and CDR2 FQNEAQ. This CDR3 is 13 amino acids long. V lost 10 bases, J lost 1 base, and 13 bases lay in between. CDR3 residues: CATSRVPQETQYF. The CDR3, as DNA: TGTGCCACCTCGCGGGTTCCCCAAGAGACCCAGTACTTC.

V and J are TRBV15 and TRBJ1-6; tentatively, D is TRBD1 (5 bases). V gave up 2 bases and J gave up 6 bases, with 11 bases separating them. Germline CDR1 LNHNV, CDR2 YYDKDF (reference sequence). The CDR3 spans 15 residues. The CDR3 region has the DNA TGTGCCACCAGCAGATGGGGGTCAACTAATTCACCCCTCCACTTT. It codes for CATSRWGSTNSPLHF.

The chain employs TRBV2 and TRBJ2-5; maybe TRBD1 (5 bases). The CDR3 is 15 residues long. V dropped 4 bases and J dropped 3 bases, with 15 bases sitting between them. Germline V gene lookup returns CDR1 SNHLY and CDR2 FYNNEI. In DNA, the CDR3 is TGTGCCAGCAGTGTCGGTGACAGTAACAAAGAGACCCAGTACTTC. Translation gives CASSVGDSNKETQYF.

The chain uses TRBV4-1 and TRBJ1-2, with D possibly matching TRBD1 (5 bases). Trimming removed 0 bases from V and 2 bases from J, with 10 bases in between. CDR3 length equals 15 residues. Germline CDR1 reads MGHRA; CDR2 reads YSYEKL. CDR3: CASSQEPGDNYGYTF. Here the CDR3 DNA reads TGCGCCAGCAGCCAAGAGCCCGGGGACAACTATGGCTACACCTTC.